The 16 T cell receptor beta chains listed next were all sequenced from one sample in a study of OX40 agonist ivuxolimab in advanced cancers. Measured with immunoSEQ multiplex PCR; TCRdb has only the in-frame clones, and not every one. The sample records approximately 90,000 clones, 70% to 90% being singletons. The source was CD4+ or CD8+ T cells sorted from blood, collected in a trial of the OX40 agonist ivuxolimab. The receptors were gathered from an adult with an advanced solid tumor such as melanoma, head and neck, liver or kidney cancer.

V usage is TRBV5-5 and J usage is TRBJ1-1; TRBD1 matches at 8 bases. Looked up from germline, CDR1 is SGHKS and CDR2 is YYEKEE (reference sequence). J gave up 0 bases and V 4 bases, and 8 bases lay outside the gene matches. The CDR3 totals 16 residues. The CDR3 DNA reads TGTGCCAGCAGCATACGACAGGGGATCATGAACACTGAAGCTTTCTTT. Its protein product is CASSIRQGIMNTEAFF.

The CDR3 protein is CASSIRGGPVYEQYF. CDR3 DNA sequence: TGTGCCAGTAGTATAAGGGGGGGGCCGGTCTACGAGCAGTACTTC. The chain is built from TRBV19 and TRBJ2-7, with a weak D call TRBD2 (7 bases). V lost 2 bases to trimming and J lost 3 bases, with 14 bases between them. Germline CDR1 LNHDA, CDR2 SQIVND (reference sequence). CDR3 length equals 15 residues.

V is TRBV7-3 and J is TRBJ2-2; possible D gene TRBD2, 5 bases. The germline V gene encodes CDR1 SGHTA and CDR2 FQGTGA. V shed 5 bases and J shed 3 bases, with 13 bases lying between them. This CDR3 contains 15 residues. CDR3 in DNA: TGTGCCAGCAGCCCGACCGGAGGTGACACCGGGGAGCTGTTTTTT. Encoded protein: CASSPTGGDTGELFF. Supplemented by reference TRBV7-3 and TRBJ2-2, the full variable domain reads GAGVSQTPSNKVTEKGKYVELRCDPISGHTALYWYRQSLGQGPEFLIYFQGTGAADDSGLPNDRFFAVRPEGSVSTLKIQRTERGDSAVYLCASSPTGGDTGELFFGEGSRLTVL.

CDR3 bases: TGCGCCAGCGGGATTGGAGCCGGTGAAAAACTGTTTTTT. Translated: CASGIGAGEKLFF. V is TRBV5-1 and J is TRBJ1-4; the D is unclear. The CDR3 sequence is 13 residues long. The V end was cut by 7 bases, the J end by 7 bases, with 14 bases between. The germline CDR1 and CDR2 sequences are SGHRS and YFSETQ.

The rearrangement uses TRBV10-3 and TRBJ1-5; no clear D gene. The V end was cut by 10 bases, the J end by 1 base, with 8 bases between. From germline, CDR1 is ENHRY and CDR2 SYGVKD. The CDR3 loop spans 12 amino acids. CDR3 region: CATQASNQPQHF. In DNA, the CDR3 is TGTGCCACTCAGGCAAGCAATCAGCCCCAGCATTTT.

The chain recombines TRBV9 with TRBJ2-2, with D uncertain. V was shortened by 4 bases and J by 2 bases, with 15 bases between the two germline ends. CDR1 is SGDLS, CDR2 YYNGEE, per germline. The CDR3 is made up of 16 amino acids. The DNA of the CDR3 is TGTGCCAGCAGCCCCCGTGGAAGCAGCAACACCGGGGAGCTGTTTTTT. Its protein product is CASSPRGSSNTGELFF.

This chain uses TRBV30 with TRBJ2-1, with TRBD2 matching 11 bases. Trimming at V came to 4 bases and at J to 6 bases, leaving 5 bases not matched to a gene. The CDR3 is made up of 14 amino acids. The germline V gene encodes CDR1 GTSNPN and CDR2 SVGIG (reference sequence). In nucleotides, the CDR3 is TGTGCCTGGAATAGCGGGGGGGCTATCAATGAGCAGTTCTTC. This translates into CAWNSGGAINEQFF.

The chain combines TRBV6-1 with TRBJ1-1, with D possibly matching TRBD1 (6 bases). The CDR3 totals 14 residues. V dropped 7 bases and J dropped 0 bases, with 12 bases sitting between them. Germline V gene lookup returns CDR1 MNHNS and CDR2 SASEGT. The CDR3 nucleotides read TGTGCCAGCACGGAGACAGGAATGAACACTGAAGCTTTCTTT. Encoded protein: CASTETGMNTEAFF.

This sequence joins TRBV20-1 and TRBJ1-2; tentatively, D is TRBD1 (5 bases). This CDR3 is built from 11 residues. Trimming shortened V by 7 bases and J by 7 bases, and 13 bases separated the two germline ends. CDR1 and CDR2 (germline): DFQATT, SNEGSKA (reference sequence). CDR3 residues: CSGMWGSGYTF. CDR3 DNA sequence: TGCAGTGGAATGTGGGGGTCTGGCTACACCTTC.

The V call is TRBV27, the J call TRBJ2-7, with 11 bases lining up with TRBD1. V shed 0 bases, J shed 1 base, and the junction held 5 bases outside the gene matches. The germline CDR1 and CDR2 sequences are MNHEY and SMNVEV (reference sequence). The CDR3 is made up of 17 amino acids. In DNA form, the CDR3 reads TGTGCCAGCAGTTTATCGCAGGACAGGGGGCCGTCCTACGAGCAGTACTTC. This encodes CASSLSQDRGPSYEQYF.

The chain combines TRBV6-1 with TRBJ1-2, with D possibly matching TRBD1 (5 bases). The CDR3 has 16 residues. The V end lost 4 bases, the J end lost 5 bases, and 20 bases lay between the germline ends. CDR1 is MNHNS and CDR2 is SASEGT in the germline V gene. Written as DNA, the CDR3 is TGTGCCAGCAGTGCAGGGACCAGGGCCCCTTTATATGGCTACACCTTC. It codes for CASSAGTRAPLYGYTF.

This clone appeared a single time. The chain carries TRBV6-5 and TRBJ1-4; maybe TRBD1 (6 bases). The germline CDR1 and CDR2 sequences are MNHEY and SVGAGI. This CDR3 is 13 amino acids long. V dropped 6 bases and J dropped 8 bases, with 13 bases sitting between them. The CDR3 region has the DNA TGTGCCAGCAGAAGTCAGGGGAACGAAAAACTGTTTTTT. Translation gives CASRSQGNEKLFF.

Comment on this clone: Other DNA sequences in this specimen translate into the identical CDR3. This sequence joins TRBV6-4 and TRBJ2-3; D might be TRBD1 (6 bases). Looked up from germline, CDR1 is MRHNA and CDR2 is SNTAGT. Deletions cut 2 bases from V and 3 bases from J, with 6 bases between. CDR3 size: 13 residues. The CDR3 loop is CASSDQGTDTQYF. CDR3 coding DNA: TGTGCCAGCAGTGACCAGGGGACAGATACGCAGTATTTT.

The chain uses TRBV19 and TRBJ1-2; no clear D. Between the trimmed V and J ends, which lost 6 bases and 3 bases, there was a span of 17 bases. CDR1 is LNHDA and CDR2 is SQIVND in the germline V gene (reference sequence). This CDR3 is 15 amino acids long. CDR3 nucleotide sequence: TGTGCCAGTAGACCCGCCCTACAGAATCACTATGGCTACACCTTC. It encodes CASRPALQNHYGYTF.

The J gene is TRBJ1-1, the V gene TRBV6-6; D remains ambiguous. The CDR3 spans 15 residues. Germline V gene sequence: CDR1 MNHNY, CDR2 SVGAGI (reference sequence). V was trimmed by 0 bases and J by 5 bases, leaving 13 bases between them. CDR3 loop: CASSYSKSGETEAFF. The CDR3, as DNA: TGTGCCAGCAGTTACTCTAAATCAGGAGAGACTGAAGCTTTCTTT.

The rearrangement links TRBV18 to TRBJ2-7, with D unresolved. This CDR3 has 13 residues. V was trimmed by 0 bases and J by 2 bases, leaving 5 bases between them. The germline V gene encodes CDR1 KGHSH and CDR2 LQKENI. Here the CDR3 reads CASSPPLTYEQYF. The CDR3 nucleotides read TGTGCCAGCTCACCACCCCTCACCTACGAGCAGTACTTC. Full variable domain (outside the CDR3, taken from reference TRBV18 and TRBJ2-7): NAGVMQNPRHLVRRRGQEARLRCSPMKGHSHVYWYRQLPEEGLKFMVYLQKENIIDESGMPKERFSAEFPKEGPSILRIQQVVRGDSAAYFCASSPPLTYEQYFGPGTRLTVT.